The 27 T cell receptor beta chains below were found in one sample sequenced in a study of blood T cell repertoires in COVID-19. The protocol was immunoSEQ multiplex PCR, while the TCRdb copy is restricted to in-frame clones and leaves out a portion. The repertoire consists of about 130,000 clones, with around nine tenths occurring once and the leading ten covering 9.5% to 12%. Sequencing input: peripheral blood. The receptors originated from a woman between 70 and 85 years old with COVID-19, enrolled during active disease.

In nucleotides, the CDR3 is TGTGCCAGCAGCTCCGGGAGCAAGACGGAGCTGTTTTTT. It translates to CASSSGSKTELFF. The chain links TRBV11-2 to TRBJ2-2, with a possible D match to TRBD2 (6 bases). V lost 4 bases to trimming and J lost 10 bases, with 13 bases between them. Germline CDR1 and CDR2: SGHAT and FQNNGV. This CDR3 spans 13 amino acids.

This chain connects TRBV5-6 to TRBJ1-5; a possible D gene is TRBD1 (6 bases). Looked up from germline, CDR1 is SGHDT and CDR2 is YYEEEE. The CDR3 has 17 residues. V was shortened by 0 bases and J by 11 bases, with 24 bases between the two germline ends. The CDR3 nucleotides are TGTGCCAGCAGCTTGGTGGCAAACGGACAGACACCTGGTACCCAGCATTTT. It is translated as CASSLVANGQTPGTQHF.

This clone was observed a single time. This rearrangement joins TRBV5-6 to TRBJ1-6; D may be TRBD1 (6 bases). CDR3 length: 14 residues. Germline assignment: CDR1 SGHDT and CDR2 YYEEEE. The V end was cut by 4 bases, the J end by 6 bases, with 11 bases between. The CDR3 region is CASSLGQSNSPLHF. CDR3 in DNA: TGTGCCAGCAGCCTCGGACAGTCTAATTCACCCCTCCACTTT.

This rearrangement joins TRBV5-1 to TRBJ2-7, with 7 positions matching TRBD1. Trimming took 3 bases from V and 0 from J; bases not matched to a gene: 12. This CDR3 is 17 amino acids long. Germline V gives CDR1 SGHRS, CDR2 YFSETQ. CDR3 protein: CASSWGQFEPSSYEQYF. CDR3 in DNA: TGCGCCAGCAGCTGGGGACAGTTCGAACCCAGCTCCTACGAGCAGTACTTC.

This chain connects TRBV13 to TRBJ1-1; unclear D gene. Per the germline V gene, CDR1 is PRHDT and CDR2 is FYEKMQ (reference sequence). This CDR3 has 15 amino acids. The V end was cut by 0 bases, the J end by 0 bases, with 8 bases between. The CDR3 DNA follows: TGTGCCAGCAGCTTAGGTGCGGGGATGAACACTGAAGCTTTCTTT. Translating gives CASSLGAGMNTEAFF.

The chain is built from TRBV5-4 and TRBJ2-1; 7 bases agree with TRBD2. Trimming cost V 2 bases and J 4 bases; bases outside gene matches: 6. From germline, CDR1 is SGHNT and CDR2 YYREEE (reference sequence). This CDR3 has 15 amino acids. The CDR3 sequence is CASSFTLAEYNEQFF. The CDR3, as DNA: TGTGCCAGCAGCTTCACCCTAGCGGAATACAATGAGCAGTTCTTC.

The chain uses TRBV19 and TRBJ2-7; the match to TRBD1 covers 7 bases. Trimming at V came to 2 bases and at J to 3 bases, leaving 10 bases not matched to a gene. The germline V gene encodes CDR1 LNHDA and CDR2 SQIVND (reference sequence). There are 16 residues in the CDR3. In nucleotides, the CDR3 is TGTGCCAGTAGTATAAGCGTAGAGACAGGGATCTACGAGCAGTACTTC. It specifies CASSISVETGIYEQYF.

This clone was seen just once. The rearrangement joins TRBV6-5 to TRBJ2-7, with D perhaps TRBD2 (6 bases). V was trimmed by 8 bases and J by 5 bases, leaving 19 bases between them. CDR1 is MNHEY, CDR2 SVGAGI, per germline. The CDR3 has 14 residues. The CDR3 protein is CASADGGIRDEQYF. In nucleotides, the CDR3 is TGTGCCAGCGCGGACGGAGGGATTCGGGACGAGCAGTACTTC.

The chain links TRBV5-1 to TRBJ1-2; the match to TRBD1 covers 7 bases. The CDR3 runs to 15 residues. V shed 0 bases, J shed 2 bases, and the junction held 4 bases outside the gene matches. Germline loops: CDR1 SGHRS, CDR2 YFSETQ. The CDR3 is CASSLGDSLNYGYTF. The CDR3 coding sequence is TGCGCCAGCAGCTTGGGGGACAGCCTCAACTATGGCTACACCTTC.

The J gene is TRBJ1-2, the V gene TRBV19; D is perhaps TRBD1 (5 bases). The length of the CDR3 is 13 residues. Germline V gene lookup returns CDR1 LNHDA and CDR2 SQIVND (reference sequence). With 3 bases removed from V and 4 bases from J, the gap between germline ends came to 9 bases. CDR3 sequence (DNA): TGTGCCAGTAGTATCCAGGGAGGCTATGGCTACACCTTC. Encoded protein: CASSIQGGYGYTF. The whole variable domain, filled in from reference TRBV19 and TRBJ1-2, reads DGGITQSPKYLFRKEGQNVTLSCEQNLNHDAMYWYRQDPGQGLRLIYYSQIVNDFQKGDIAEGYSVSREKKESFPLTVTSAQKNPTAFYLCASSIQGGYGYTFGSGTRLTVV.

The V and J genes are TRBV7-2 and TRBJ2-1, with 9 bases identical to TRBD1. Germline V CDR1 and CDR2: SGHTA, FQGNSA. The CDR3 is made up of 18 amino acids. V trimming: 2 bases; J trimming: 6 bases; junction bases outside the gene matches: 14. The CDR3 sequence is CASSLNRIGTGSRNEQFF. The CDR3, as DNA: TGTGCCAGCAGCTTAAACCGAATAGGGACAGGGAGTCGCAATGAGCAGTTCTTC. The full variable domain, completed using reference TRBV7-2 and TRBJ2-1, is GAGVSQSPSNKVTEKGKDVELRCDPISGHTALYWYRQSLGQGLEFLIYFQGNSAPDKSGLPSDRFSAERTGGSVSTLTIQRTQQEDSAVYLCASSLNRIGTGSRNEQFFGPGTRLTVL.

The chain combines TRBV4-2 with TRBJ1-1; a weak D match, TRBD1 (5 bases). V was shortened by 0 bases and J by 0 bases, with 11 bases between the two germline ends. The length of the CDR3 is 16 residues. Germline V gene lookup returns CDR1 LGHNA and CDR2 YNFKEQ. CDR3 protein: CASSQEQKGMNTEAFF. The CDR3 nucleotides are TGTGCCAGCAGCCAAGAGCAGAAGGGGATGAACACTGAAGCTTTCTTT.

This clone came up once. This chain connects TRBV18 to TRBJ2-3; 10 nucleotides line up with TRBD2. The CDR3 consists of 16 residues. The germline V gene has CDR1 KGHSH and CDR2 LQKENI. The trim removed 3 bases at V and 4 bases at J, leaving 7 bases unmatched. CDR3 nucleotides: TGTGCCAGCTCACCCGCACTAGCGGGGTCTGCAGATACGCAGTATTTT. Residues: CASSPALAGSADTQYF.

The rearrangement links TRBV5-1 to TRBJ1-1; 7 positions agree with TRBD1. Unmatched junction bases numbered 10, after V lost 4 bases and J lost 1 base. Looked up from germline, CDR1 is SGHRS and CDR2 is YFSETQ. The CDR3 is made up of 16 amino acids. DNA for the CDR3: TGCGCCAGCAGCCCTAGGGACAGCACCTCGAACACTGAAGCTTTCTTT. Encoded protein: CASSPRDSTSNTEAFF. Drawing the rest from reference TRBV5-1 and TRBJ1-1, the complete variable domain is KAGVTQTPRYLIKTRGQQVTLSCSPISGHRSVSWYQQTPGQGLQFLFEYFSETQRNKGNFPGRFSGRQFSNSRSEMNVSTLELGDSALYLCASSPRDSTSNTEAFFGQGTRLTVV.

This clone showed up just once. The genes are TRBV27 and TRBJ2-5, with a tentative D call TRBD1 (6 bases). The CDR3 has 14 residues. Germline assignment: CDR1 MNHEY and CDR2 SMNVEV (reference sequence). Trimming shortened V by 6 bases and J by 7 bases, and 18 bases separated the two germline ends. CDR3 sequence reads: CASRSTGTPRTQYF. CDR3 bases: TGTGCCAGCAGGTCAACCGGGACACCTCGGACCCAGTACTTC.

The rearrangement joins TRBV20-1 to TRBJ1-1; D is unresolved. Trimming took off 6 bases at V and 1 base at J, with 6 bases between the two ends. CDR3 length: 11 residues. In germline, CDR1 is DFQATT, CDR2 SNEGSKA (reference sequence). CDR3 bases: TGCAGTGCCCCCCAGAACACTGAAGCTTTCTTT. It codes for CSAPQNTEAFF.

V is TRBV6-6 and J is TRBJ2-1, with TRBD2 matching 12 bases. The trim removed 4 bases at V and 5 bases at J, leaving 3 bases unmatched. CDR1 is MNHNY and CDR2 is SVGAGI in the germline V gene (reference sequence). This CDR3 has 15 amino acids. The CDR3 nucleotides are TGTGCCAGCAGTTCTCTAGCGGGGGGGCACAATGAGCAGTTCTTC. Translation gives CASSSLAGGHNEQFF.

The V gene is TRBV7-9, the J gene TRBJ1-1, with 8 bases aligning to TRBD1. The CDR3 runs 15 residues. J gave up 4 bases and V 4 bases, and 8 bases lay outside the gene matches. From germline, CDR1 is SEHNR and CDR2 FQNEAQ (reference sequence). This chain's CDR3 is CASSSGQGGITEAFF. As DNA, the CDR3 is TGTGCCAGCAGCTCCGGACAGGGAGGGATCACTGAAGCTTTCTTT.

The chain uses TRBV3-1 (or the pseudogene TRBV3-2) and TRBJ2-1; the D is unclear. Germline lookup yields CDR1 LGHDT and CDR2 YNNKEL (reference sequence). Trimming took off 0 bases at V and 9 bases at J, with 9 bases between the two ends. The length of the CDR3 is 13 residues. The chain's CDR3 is CASSQDRGGEQFF. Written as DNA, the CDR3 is TGTGCCAGCAGCCAAGATCGAGGTGGTGAGCAGTTCTTC.

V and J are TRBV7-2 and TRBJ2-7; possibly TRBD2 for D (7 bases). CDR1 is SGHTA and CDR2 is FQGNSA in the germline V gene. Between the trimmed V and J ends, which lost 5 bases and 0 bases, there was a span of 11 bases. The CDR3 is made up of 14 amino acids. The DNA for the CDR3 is TGTGCCAGCAGCCAGCGGGGACACTCCTACGAGCAGTACTTC. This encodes CASSQRGHSYEQYF.

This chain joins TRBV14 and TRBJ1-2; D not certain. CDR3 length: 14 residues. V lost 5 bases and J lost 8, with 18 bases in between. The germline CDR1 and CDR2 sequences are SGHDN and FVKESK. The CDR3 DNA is TGTGCCAGCAGCGAACAACCGCGGCGAGGGGGCTACACCTTC. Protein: CASSEQPRRGGYTF.

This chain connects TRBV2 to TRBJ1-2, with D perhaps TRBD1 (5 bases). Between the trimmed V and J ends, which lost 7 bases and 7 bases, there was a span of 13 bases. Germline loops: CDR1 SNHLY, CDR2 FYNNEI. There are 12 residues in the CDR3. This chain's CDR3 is CASTRGGGGYTF. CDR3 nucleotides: TGTGCCAGCACCCGTGGGGGGGGTGGCTACACCTTC.

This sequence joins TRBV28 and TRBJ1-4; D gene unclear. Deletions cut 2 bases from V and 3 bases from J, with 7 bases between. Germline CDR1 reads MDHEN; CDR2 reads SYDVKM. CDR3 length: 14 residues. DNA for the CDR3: TGTGCCAGCAGTTTACTTATTTCTAATGAAAAACTGTTTTTT. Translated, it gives CASSLLISNEKLFF.

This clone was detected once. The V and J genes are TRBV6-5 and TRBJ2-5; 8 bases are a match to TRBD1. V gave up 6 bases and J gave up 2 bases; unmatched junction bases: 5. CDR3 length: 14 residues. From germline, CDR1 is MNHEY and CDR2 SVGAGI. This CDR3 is CASRDRGNQETQYF. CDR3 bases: TGTGCCAGCAGAGACAGGGGAAATCAAGAGACCCAGTACTTC.

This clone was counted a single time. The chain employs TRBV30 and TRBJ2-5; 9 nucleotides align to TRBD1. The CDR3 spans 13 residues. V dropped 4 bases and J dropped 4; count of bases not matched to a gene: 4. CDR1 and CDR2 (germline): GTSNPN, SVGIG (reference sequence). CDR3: CAWTGQGGETQYF. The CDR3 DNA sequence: TGTGCCTGGACGGGACAGGGAGGAGAGACCCAGTACTTC.

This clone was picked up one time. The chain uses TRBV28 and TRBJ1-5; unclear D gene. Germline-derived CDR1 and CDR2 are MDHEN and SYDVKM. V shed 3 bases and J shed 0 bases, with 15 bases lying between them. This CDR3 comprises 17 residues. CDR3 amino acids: CASSFRFDTVSNQPQHF. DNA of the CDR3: TGTGCCAGCAGTTTCCGTTTCGACACGGTTAGCAATCAGCCCCAGCATTTT.

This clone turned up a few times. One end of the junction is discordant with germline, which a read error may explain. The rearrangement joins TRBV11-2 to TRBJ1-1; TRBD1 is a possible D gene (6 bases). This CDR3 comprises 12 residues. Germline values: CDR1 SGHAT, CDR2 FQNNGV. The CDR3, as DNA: TGTGCCAGCAGCTTAAGGGACACCGGGTCGTATTTT. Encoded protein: CASSLRDTGSYF.